Below, one T cell receptor (beta chain) is given with its context. TCR beta sequences were obtained from blood CD8+ and CD4+ T cells. The multiple sclerosis controls, all treatment-naive patients, had relapsing-remitting disease that was stable or active. The CD8+ and CD4+ T cells were isolated magnetically using a negative isolation approach, whereas the TEMRA cells were enriched by FACS. The data originate from a study of CD8 T cells in Susac syndrome. Random hexamers were used to reverse transcribe 0.5 to 1 ug of RNA. The immunoSEQ assay covered 54 Vbeta and 13 Jbeta segments for CDR3. TCRdb recomputed calls from the immunoSEQ multiplex PCR reads with MiXCR, one row per CDR3 protein. Of roughly 200,000 distinct CDR3 sequences in the sample, around 93% were seen once. The CDR3 length is 15 residues. With 8 bases clipped from V and 8 bases from J, the junction kept 14 bases outside the gene matches.

The specimen sequenced was CD4+ T cells from PBMCs. The chain combines TRBV12-3 or TRBV12-4 with TRBJ1-2; 10 nucleotides line up with TRBD1. The clonotype comes from a human donor with multiple sclerosis. CDR3 loop: CASYPRGQGVVGYTF. CDR3 coding DNA: TGTGCCAGCTACCCGAGAGGACAGGGGGTCGTGGGCTACACCTTC.